The clone carrying this T cell receptor (beta chain) was counted once. Its antigen is not known. This record comes from a study of cytomegalovirus exposure and HLA in healthy donors. Overall study results and limits: The study flagged some 170 TCR beta chains as cytomegalovirus-associated. In vitro checks showed that a few CMV-associated chains really do target CMV antigens.

Clones were sequenced by immunoSEQ multiplex PCR, and TCRdb holds only the in-frame ones, with some missing. The table records 250,000 to 350,000 clones, approximately 91% of them present only once. CDR1 SGHTA and CDR2 FQGNSA come from the germline V gene. The ends were cut back, 0 bases at V and 2 bases at J, with 13 bases in the middle. The CDR3 length is 16 residues. Sequencing was done on a sample of PBMCs. This sequence originates from a man in his thirties or forties in good health and CMV-seronegative. V and J are TRBV7-2 and TRBJ2-5; weak D call: TRBD2 (7 bases). CDR3 DNA sequence: TGTGCCAGCAGCTTAGCGGGGGGGCGGGGACAAGAGACCCAGTACTTC. Its translation: CASSLAGGRGQETQYF.